The 16 T cell receptor beta chains presented below share a single source sample, sequenced in a study of T cells in Graves' hyperthyroidism and ophthalmopathy. Amplification yielded TCR beta CDR3 regions, with RNA transcripts as the source. Carried out on the TCR CDR3, a first-round RT-PCR used the HTBI primer set. TCRdb analysed the multiplex PCR reads with MiXCR anew, one entry per CDR3 protein. The sample consists of some 250,000 distinct CDR3 sequences, about 14% of them appearing once. Specimen: blood. These receptors all come from a woman aged 40 to 50 with Graves' hyperthyroidism that later progressed to Graves' ophthalmopathy.

This clonotype came up many times. The chain uses TRBV20-1 and TRBJ2-7, with a weak D call TRBD1 (6 bases). Trimming shortened V by 3 bases and J by 3 bases, and 15 bases separated the two germline ends. CDR1 and CDR2 from the germline V gene are DFQATT and SNEGSKA (reference sequence). CDR3 size: 14 residues. CDR3 region: CSARSAGVDYEQYF. CDR3 DNA sequence: TGCAGTGCTAGGTCTGCAGGGGTTGACTACGAGCAGTACTTC.

This clonotype came up many times. This rearrangement joins TRBV25-1 to TRBJ2-5; D unresolved. In germline, CDR1 is MGHDK, CDR2 SYGVNS. The CDR3 covers 15 residues. V lost 6 bases and J 2 bases, leaving 16 bases between the germline ends. CDR3 sequence reads: CASRRLQDTQETQYF. The CDR3 DNA sequence: TGTGCCAGCAGGCGCTTGCAGGATACACAAGAGACCCAGTACTTC.

This clonotype was picked up many times. V and J are TRBV29-1 and TRBJ2-3, with unresolved D. CDR1 and CDR2 from the germline V gene are SQVTM and ANQGSEA. V shed 2 bases and J shed 5 bases, with 8 bases lying between them. The length of the CDR3 is 12 residues. CDR3 sequence (DNA): TGCAGCGTTGAATTGTGGAGAGATACGCAGTATTTT. Translating it yields CSVELWRDTQYF.

This clonotype came up many times. V and J are TRBV27 and TRBJ1-1; D is possibly TRBD1 (5 bases). CDR1 and CDR2 (germline): MNHEY, SMNVEV (reference sequence). Trimming removed 2 bases from V and 1 base from J, with 8 bases in between. The CDR3 is made up of 14 amino acids. The CDR3 loop is CASSLMGGNTEAFF. The CDR3 region has the DNA TGTGCCAGCAGTTTAATGGGGGGGAACACTGAAGCTTTCTTT.

This clonotype was seen ten or more times. V usage is TRBV20-1 and J usage is TRBJ1-6, with D unresolved. Per the germline V gene, CDR1 is DFQATT and CDR2 is SNEGSKA (reference sequence). The V gene lost 0 bases and the J gene lost 1 base, with 13 bases spanning the gap. The CDR3 covers 17 residues. The CDR3 loop is CSARDQGPQSYNSPLHF. CDR3 sequence (DNA): TGCAGTGCTAGAGATCAAGGCCCTCAGTCCTATAATTCACCCCTCCACTTT.

This clonotype appeared many times. V and J are TRBV12-3 or TRBV12-4 and TRBJ1-2; D gene ambiguous. Trimming removed 7 bases at V and 2 bases at J, with 11 bases between. The CDR3 extends over 13 amino acids. The CDR3 protein is CASTTYGNYGYTF. The CDR3 coding sequence is TGTGCCAGCACCACCTACGGGAACTATGGCTACACCTTC.

This clonotype was counted at least ten times. The rearrangement joins TRBV10-3 to TRBJ2-5, with D possibly TRBD1 on 5 matching bases. V gave up 4 bases and J gave up 5 bases, with 8 bases separating them. Germline-derived CDR1 and CDR2 are ENHRY and SYGVKD. This CDR3 spans 12 amino acids. The CDR3: CAISVAGETQYF. CDR3 DNA sequence: TGTGCCATCAGTGTTGCAGGGGAGACCCAGTACTTC.

This clonotype appeared many times. J is TRBJ2-7 and V is TRBV5-1; 7 bases line up with TRBD1. CDR1 and CDR2 (germline): SGHRS, YFSETQ. The trim removed 3 bases at V and 4 bases at J, leaving 13 bases unmatched. The CDR3 totals 16 residues. The CDR3 DNA reads TGCGCCAGCAGCTCACTCCGACAGGGCGGAAGATACGAGCAGTACTTC. Translated, it gives CASSSLRQGGRYEQYF.

In this sample, this clonotype turned up many times. The chain uses TRBV18 and TRBJ1-1; D is possibly TRBD1 (5 bases). Deletions cut 8 bases from V and 0 bases from J, with 13 bases between. There are 14 residues in the CDR3. CDR1 and CDR2 from the germline V gene are KGHSH and LQKENI. The CDR3 sequence is CASSLGRLNTEAFF. CDR3 nucleotides: TGTGCCAGCAGTTTGGGACGGCTGAACACTGAAGCTTTCTTT.

This clonotype was counted at least ten times. The rearrangement joins TRBV6-1 to TRBJ1-5, with D unclear. Trimming shortened V by 5 bases and J by 6 bases, and 14 bases separated the two germline ends. There are 14 residues in the CDR3. From germline, CDR1 is MNHNS and CDR2 SASEGT. CDR3 sequence reads: CASSYASKGQPQHF. CDR3 sequence (DNA): TGTGCCAGCAGTTACGCCTCCAAAGGTCAGCCCCAGCATTTT.

This clonotype appeared many times. This sequence joins TRBV20-1 and TRBJ1-5; no clear D gene. Trimming took 3 bases from V and 1 from J, leaving 13 bases between them. This CDR3 spans 15 amino acids. Germline V gives CDR1 DFQATT, CDR2 SNEGSKA (reference sequence). CDR3 coding DNA: TGCAGTGCTAGGGAGCAGGCAGTAAGCAATCAGCCCCAGCATTTT. As protein: CSAREQAVSNQPQHF.

This clonotype was detected ten times or more. In DNA, the CDR3 is TGTGCCAGCAGCTTAGCTTTTCGGACAGGATACACTGAAGCTTTCTTT. This codes for CASSLAFRTGYTEAFF. This rearrangement joins TRBV11-2 to TRBJ1-1; 7 bases line up with TRBD1. Losses at the gene ends were 1 base for V and 3 bases for J; bases not matched to a gene: 8. The CDR3 is 16 amino acids. Germline assignment: CDR1 SGHAT and CDR2 FQNNGV.

This clonotype was detected only a few times. V usage is TRBV29-1 and J usage is TRBJ1-5; 7 nucleotides agree with TRBD1. Trimming took 8 bases from V and 5 from J; bases not matched to a gene: 9. The CDR3 covers 13 residues. Germline V gene lookup returns CDR1 SQVTM and CDR2 ANQGSEA. The CDR3 protein is CSRGTTGDQPQHF. DNA for the CDR3: TGCAGCCGGGGAACAACAGGGGATCAGCCCCAGCATTTT.

Ten or more counts support this clonotype. The chain recombines TRBV27 with TRBJ1-5; D is unclear. Germline CDR1 MNHEY, CDR2 SMNVEV (reference sequence). Trimming took off 5 bases at V and 2 bases at J, with 19 bases between the two ends. This CDR3 contains 17 residues. The CDR3 DNA is TGTGCCAGCAGTCCCTGGGGAGGGTTGTTGGGCAATCAGCCCCAGCATTTT. This translates into CASSPWGGLLGNQPQHF.

This clonotype was seen ten or more times. Here the CDR3 DNA reads TGTGCCAGCAGCTTGTGGCGGAGCTCCTACGAGCAGTACTTC. Translation: CASSLWRSSYEQYF. The J gene is TRBJ2-7, the V gene TRBV5-8, with D unclear. V lost 1 base to trimming and J lost 0 bases, with 8 bases between them. The CDR3 contains 14 residues. From germline, CDR1 is SGHTS and CDR2 YDEGEE. The variable domain in full, with the rest retrieved from reference TRBV5-8 and TRBJ2-7, is EAGVTQSPTHLIKTRGQQATLRCSPISGHTSVYWYQQALGLGLQFLLWYDEGEERNRGNFPPRFSGRQFPNYSSELNVNALELEDSALYLCASSLWRSSYEQYFGPGTRLTVT.

The chain employs TRBV5-1 and TRBJ2-7; D may be TRBD1 (5 bases). Germline V gene data show CDR1 as SGHRS and CDR2 as YFSETQ. The CDR3 sequence is 15 residues long. Trimming took off 3 bases at V and 0 bases at J, with 13 bases between the two ends. CDR3 bases: TGCGCCAGCAGCTCCGGACACCGCATCTCCTACGAGCAGTACTTC. The encoded protein is CASSSGHRISYEQYF.